This T cell receptor (beta chain) was identified during a study of T-cell reconstitution after alpha-beta-depleted transplantation in children. V was shortened by 2 bases and J by 1 base, with 5 bases between the two germline ends. This CDR3 is built from 14 residues. Germline V gives CDR1 KGHSH, CDR2 LQKENI. A library of TCRbeta sequences, prepared with unique molecular identifiers, was generated. Each CDR3 protein gets one entry after TCRdb re-called the PCR reads with MiXCR. Of around 500,000 distinct CDR3 sequences detected, approximately 13% appear once; the ten largest clones hold about 5.6%. The rearrangement joins TRBV18 to TRBJ2-2, with D unresolved. The receptor was derived from a human donor who donated a stem cell graft to a child with combined immunodeficiency. The material sequenced was PBMCs from the stem cell graft donor, taken from the stem cell graft. CDR3 coding DNA: TGTGCCAGCTCACCAAGAGAGAACACCGGGGAGCTGTTTTTT. Translation: CASSPRENTGELFF.